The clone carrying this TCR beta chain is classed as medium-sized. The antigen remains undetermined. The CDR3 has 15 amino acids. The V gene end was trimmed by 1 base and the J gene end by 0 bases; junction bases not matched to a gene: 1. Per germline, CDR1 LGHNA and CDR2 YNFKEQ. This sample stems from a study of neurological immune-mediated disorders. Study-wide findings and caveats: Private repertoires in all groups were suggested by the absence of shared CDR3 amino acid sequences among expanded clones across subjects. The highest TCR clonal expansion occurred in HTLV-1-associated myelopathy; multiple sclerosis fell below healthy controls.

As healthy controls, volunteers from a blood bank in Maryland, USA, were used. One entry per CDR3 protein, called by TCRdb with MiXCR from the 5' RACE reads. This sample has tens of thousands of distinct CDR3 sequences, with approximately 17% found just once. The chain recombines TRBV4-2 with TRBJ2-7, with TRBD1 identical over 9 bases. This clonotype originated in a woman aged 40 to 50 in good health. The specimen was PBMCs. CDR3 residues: CASSQGQGVSYEQYF. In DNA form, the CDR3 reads TGTGCCAGCAGCCAAGGACAGGGGGTCTCCTACGAGCAGTACTTC.